A selection of T cell receptor beta chains follows, all from one sample in a study of T cells in Graves' hyperthyroidism and ophthalmopathy. One entry per CDR3 protein, called by TCRdb with MiXCR from the multiplex PCR reads. The table lists 350,000 to 400,000 distinct CDR3 sequences, approximately 15% of them singletons. The source material was blood. The source is a woman younger than 45 with Graves' hyperthyroidism. Both conserved end residues are part of each CDR3. A D gene is named only where the DNA matches it firmly. The size of a clone is reported for some rows only, either as once, few or many, or as a class for expanded clones.

CASSERSGLASGELFF TGTGCCAGCAGCGAGCGCTCCGGACTAGCGTCCGGGGAGCTGTTTTTT many TRBJ2-2 TRBD2 TRBV3-1
CASSPEKGTVGEQYF TGTGCCAGCAGCCCAGAGAAGGGGACGGTAGGCGAGCAGTACTTC NA TRBJ2-7 NA TRBV28
CASRSTGTGNEQFF TGTGCCAGCAGGTCCACAGGGACTGGGAATGAGCAGTTCTTC many TRBJ2-1 NA TRBV28
CASTLGLGGNQPQHF TGTGCCAGCACCCTGGGATTGGGAGGCAATCAGCCCCAGCATTTT many TRBJ1-5 NA TRBV12-3/TRBV12-4
CASKPSATNEKLFF TGTGCCAGCAAACCCAGTGCAACTAATGAAAAACTGTTTTTT NA TRBJ1-4 NA TRBV6-1
CSGPGRNTKVDEQFF TGCAGTGGACCGGGACGAAACACCAAGGTTGATGAGCAGTTCTTC NA TRBJ2-1 NA TRBV20-1
CSMLGLADRPNNEQFF TGCAGCATGTTGGGACTAGCGGACCGCCCGAACAATGAGCAGTTCTTC few TRBJ2-1 TRBD2 TRBV29-1
CATSSGGTSRYEQYF TGTGCCACCAGTTCCGGAGGGACTAGCAGATACGAGCAGTACTTC NA TRBJ2-7 TRBD2 TRBV15
CSARAGGHAEAFF TGCAGTGCTAGGGCAGGGGGCCACGCTGAAGCTTTCTTT few TRBJ1-1 TRBD1 TRBV20-1
CASSYRGREQYF TGTGCCAGCAGCTACAGGGGGCGAGAGCAGTACTTC NA TRBJ2-7 TRBD1 TRBV7-9
CASSLRGDTEAFF TGTGCCAGCAGTTTACGCGGGGATACTGAAGCTTTCTTT many TRBJ1-1 NA TRBV27
CASRQGRSGLFF TGTGCCAGCAGACAGGGGAGGTCGGGTCTGTTTTTT NA TRBJ1-4 TRBD1 TRBV28
CASSLDTDRPYTF TGCGCCAGCAGCTTGGATACAGACAGACCCTACACCTTC NA TRBJ1-2 NA TRBV5-1
CASSRGTSGRAKDTQYF TGTGCCAGCAGCCGAGGGACTAGCGGGAGGGCCAAAGATACGCAGTATTTT NA TRBJ2-3 TRBD2 TRBV11-2
CASRDFINEKLFF TGTGCCAGCCGGGACTTCATTAATGAAAAACTGTTTTTT NA TRBJ1-4 NA TRBV27
CASSKTTGGGTYEQYF TGCGCCAGCAGCAAAACGACAGGGGGTGGAACCTACGAGCAGTACTTC NA TRBJ2-7 TRBD1 TRBV5-1
CACSRGDTQYF TGTGCCTGCTCACGGGGAGATACGCAGTATTTT NA TRBJ2-3 NA TRBV19
CASSYLAGGSMKYNEQFF TGTGCCAGCAGCTACCTAGCGGGGGGCAGTATGAAATACAATGAGCAGTTCTTC few TRBJ2-1 TRBD2 TRBV7-9